This T cell receptor beta chain emerged from a study of metastatic and nonmetastatic thyroid tumors. For the study at large: Both malignant and benign thyroid patients supplied peripheral blood and tumor or nodule tissue samples, across which the repertoires of these patients were then compared.

Turning to this clone: Its antigen is unknown.

General study results and limits: As reported, TCR beta diversity in blood and tumor was significantly higher in malignant thyroid tumors than in benign nodules.

No patient had received any treatment before thyroid surgery. TCRdb re-called the PCR reads via MiXCR. This sample has around 15,000 clones; roughly 23% occur once, and the top ten carry around 8.1%. The TCR comes from a female donor with papillary thyroid cancer or a benign thyroid nodule (not recorded which). Some clones in this sample may be carry-over from other donors' samples. Source material: tumor tissue.

The CDR3 region is CASGLTGILYEQYF. In nucleotides, the CDR3 is TGTGCTAGTGGTTTGACAGGTATCCTCTACGAGCAGTACTTC. The V and J genes are TRBV12-5 and TRBJ2-7, with a tentative D call TRBD1 (5 bases). The length of the CDR3 is 14 residues. V gave up 2 bases and J gave up 3 bases, with 11 bases separating them. Per the germline V gene, CDR1 is LGHNT and CDR2 is FRNRAP.